This T cell receptor beta chain appears in the sequencing data of a study of T cells in Graves' hyperthyroidism and ophthalmopathy (dated by TCRdb to between 2018 and 2021). Some background on the complete study: Peripheral blood was collected at initial diagnosis, before any treatment. To identify distinguishing TCR V-J signatures, a discovery cohort of around 100 patients was used, comprising approximately 40 with Graves' ophthalmopathy and 57 with stable Graves' hyperthyroidism. Prospective prediction of ophthalmopathy was tested in an independent validation cohort of approximately 19 hyperthyroidism patients and around 16 patients who later progressed to ophthalmopathy. The 100 discovery patients were randomly divided into training and test sets at a 7:3 ratio. In about six Graves' hyperthyroidism patients, the study also compared T-cell repertoires from thyroid tissue with T-cell repertoires from blood. After blood sampling, hyperthyroidism patients were treated with methimazole at a starting dose of 30 mg daily, and ophthalmopathy patients were treated with high-dose intravenous methylprednisolone. The paper reports TCR Vbeta CDR3 sequencing of over 130 peripheral blood samples: under 45 ophthalmopathy, under 85 hyperthyroidism and approximately 17 progressor patients.

Amplification of TCR beta CDR3 regions was carried out from RNA transcripts. The first round of RT-PCR for the TCR CDR3 was performed with the HTBI primer set and the Qiagen OneStep RT-PCR kit. The libraries were constructed in a second round of multiplex PCR and then size-selected and purified. Paired-end sequencing of the libraries was performed with 100 bp reads on an Illumina HiSeq2000. For the original study's pipeline: SOAPnuke was used to process the raw data, with reads discarded if the reads contained adapters or uncalled bases, had a mean Phred below 15, or lacked an exact constant-primer or identifier match. COPE v1.2.5 was used to merge the high-quality paired reads, and each unique nucleotide sequence was defined as a clonotype. MiTCR v1.1 was used to align clonotypes to the IMGT TRBV, TRBD and TRBJ reference segments. The analysis included only V-J combinations with a frequency above 0.0001, which together covered over 98% of the repertoires. A TCS score was defined as the ratio between F50 (clonal expansion) and ExV (chaos), using BLOSUM62-based TCRdist between CDR3 peptides within each V-J. Welch's t-statistics and random forest reduced 500 to 550 V-J features to roughly 13, which were used in a naive Bayes classifier (R e1071). Thyroid-blood repertoire similarity was quantified with the Morisita-Horn index. TCRdb passed the public sequencing reads through fastp at Q25 and MiXCR, retaining productive beta sequences. Under each unique CDR3 protein, matching rows form one entry showing the most common genes and DNA. The V and J calls were determined by TCRdb, not by the authors. This sample lists some 800,000 distinct CDR3 sequences; 35% to 40% were detected once. Around 10% of the sample is held by the ten biggest clonotypes.

Stable Graves' hyperthyroidism was defined as no progression to ophthalmopathy during 18 months of follow-up. Hyperthyroidism patients were newly diagnosed, had a disease duration of under 2 months, and were aged 18 to 65 years. The study excluded patients with uncontrolled infections, other autoimmune diseases, pregnancy or lactation. Clinical symptoms, serum thyroxine and TRAb, thyroid ultrasound, and orbital computed tomography formed the basis for the diagnoses. PBMCs were separated from roughly 10 ml of fresh peripheral blood using Ficoll-Paque density gradient centrifugation. Total RNA was extracted using Trizol reagent, and RNA quality was assessed on an Agilent 2100 Bioanalyzer. In the case of this clonotype: Its antigen is currently not known. Per-base quality was not reported, and no clone a single base away is much larger than it.

The investigation overall reported the following: In cross-validation, a model built on a 13 V-J signature told ophthalmopathy apart from stable hyperthyroidism with under 90% sensitivity and approximately 81% specificity, and in testing the same model reached 80%/75%. No statistical method was used to set the sample size in advance, and investigators knew the group allocation. Most expanded thyroid clonotypes (frequency above 0.001) were also found in blood, which suggests that blood repertoires may mirror thyroid immune responses. In validation, progression to ophthalmopathy was predicted by the model with 65% to 71% sensitivity and 72% to 80% specificity, a median of approximately 7.1 months before onset.

V is clipped by 8 bases and J by 8 bases, and the sequence between their germline boundaries is 21 bases long. The germline V gene yields SQVTM for CDR1 and ANQGSEA for CDR2. The cysteine opens and the phenylalanine closes a CDR3 of 14 amino acids. The entry retains the CDR3 DNA only, 42 bases that are in frame from base 1. The chain links TRBV29-1 with TRBJ1-4; the D gene identity is not certain. Source material: blood. The source is a man aged 18 to 35 with Graves' hyperthyroidism. The DNA sequence is given as TGCAGCAGTGAAGCACGAGGGCTCGGGGAAAAACTGTTTTTT. It specifies CSSEARGLGEKLFF.